These 3 T cell receptor beta chains were sequenced from one sample in a study of cytomegalovirus exposure and HLA in healthy donors. PCR employed 60 Vbeta and 13 Jbeta primers. Produced via immunoSEQ multiplex PCR; TCRdb's table is partial and in-frame only. The sample gives over 150,000 clones, 80% to 85% of which show up once; 0.38% is in the top ten. Sequenced: PBMCs. The receptors were gathered from a boy aged 2 to 10 in good health and CMV-seronegative.

V is TRBV18 and J is TRBJ2-3; D call uncertain. CDR1 KGHSH and CDR2 LQKENI come from the germline V gene. V was shortened by 2 bases and J by 2 bases, with 8 bases between the two germline ends. The CDR3 contains 14 residues. The DNA of the CDR3 is TGTGCCAGCTCACCAGAAAGCTACACAGATACGCAGTATTTT. Amino acid sequence: CASSPESYTDTQYF. Together with reference TRBV18 and TRBJ2-3, the CDR3 gives the full variable domain: NAGVMQNPRHLVRRRGQEARLRCSPMKGHSHVYWYRQLPEEGLKFMVYLQKENIIDESGMPKERFSAEFPKEGPSILRIQQVVRGDSAAYFCASSPESYTDTQYFGPGTRLTVL.

The chain is built from TRBV5-1 and TRBJ1-4, with a tentative D call TRBD1 (6 bases). V was shortened by 0 bases and J by 5 bases, with 8 bases between the two germline ends. Germline V gene data show CDR1 as SGHRS and CDR2 as YFSETQ. CDR3 length: 14 residues. CDR3: CASSLAGQNEKLFF. The CDR3 nucleotides are TGCGCCAGCAGCTTGGCCGGACAGAATGAAAAACTGTTTTTT.

The chain recombines TRBV6-1 with TRBJ2-7; 13 nucleotides line up with TRBD2. In germline, CDR1 is MNHNS, CDR2 SASEGT. The CDR3 extends over 15 amino acids. Trimming at V came to 6 bases and at J to 2 bases, leaving 4 bases not matched to a gene. The CDR3 bases are TGTGCCAGCAGCACACTAGCGGGAGGGGCCTACGAGCAGTACTTC. Translation gives CASSTLAGGAYEQYF.